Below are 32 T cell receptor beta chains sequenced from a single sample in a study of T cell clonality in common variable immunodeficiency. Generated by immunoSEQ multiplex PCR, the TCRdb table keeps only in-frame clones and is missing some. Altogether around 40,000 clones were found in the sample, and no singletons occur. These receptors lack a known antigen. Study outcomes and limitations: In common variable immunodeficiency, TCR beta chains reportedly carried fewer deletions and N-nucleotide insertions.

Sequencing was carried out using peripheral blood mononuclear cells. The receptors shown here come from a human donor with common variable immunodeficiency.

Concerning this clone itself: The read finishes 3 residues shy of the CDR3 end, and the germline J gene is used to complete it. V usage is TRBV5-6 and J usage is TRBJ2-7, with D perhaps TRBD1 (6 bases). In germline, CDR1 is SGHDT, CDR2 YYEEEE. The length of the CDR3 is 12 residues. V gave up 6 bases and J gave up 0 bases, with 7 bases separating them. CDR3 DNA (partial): TGTGCCAGCAACAGGGACTCCTACGAG. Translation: CASNRDSYE. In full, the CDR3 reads CASNRDSYEQYF.

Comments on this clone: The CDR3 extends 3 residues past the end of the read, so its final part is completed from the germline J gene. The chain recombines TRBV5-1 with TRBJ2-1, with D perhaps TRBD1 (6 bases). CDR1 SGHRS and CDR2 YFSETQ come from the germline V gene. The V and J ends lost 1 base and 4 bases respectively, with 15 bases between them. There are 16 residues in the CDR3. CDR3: CASSLQAGQSYNEQFF. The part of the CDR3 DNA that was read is TGCGCCAGCAGCTTGCAGGCAGGACAGAGTTACAATGAG.

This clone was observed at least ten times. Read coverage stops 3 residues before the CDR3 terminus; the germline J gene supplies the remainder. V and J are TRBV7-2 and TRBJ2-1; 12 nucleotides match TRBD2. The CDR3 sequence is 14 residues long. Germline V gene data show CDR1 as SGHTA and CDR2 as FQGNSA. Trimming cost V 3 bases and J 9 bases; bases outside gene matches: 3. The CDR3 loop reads CASSLTGLAGEQFF. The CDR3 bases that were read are TGTGCCAGCAGCTTGACGGGACTAGCGGGTGAG.

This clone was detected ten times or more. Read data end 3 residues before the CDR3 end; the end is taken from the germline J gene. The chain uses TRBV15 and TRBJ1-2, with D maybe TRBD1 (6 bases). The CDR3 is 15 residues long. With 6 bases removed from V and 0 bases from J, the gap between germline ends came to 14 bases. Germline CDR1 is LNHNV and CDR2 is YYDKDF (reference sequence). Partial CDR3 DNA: TGTGCCACCAGTAACGACAGGAAAACTAACTATGGC. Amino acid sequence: CATSNDRKTNYG. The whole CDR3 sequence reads CATSNDRKTNYGYTF.

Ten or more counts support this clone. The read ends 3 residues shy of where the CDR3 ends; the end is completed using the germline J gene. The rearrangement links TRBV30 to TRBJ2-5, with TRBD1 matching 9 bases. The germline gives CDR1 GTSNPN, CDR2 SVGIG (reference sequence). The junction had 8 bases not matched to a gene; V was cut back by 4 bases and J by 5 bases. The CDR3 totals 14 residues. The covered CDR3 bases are TGTGCCTGGAACCCGACAGGGGGAGGCGAGACC. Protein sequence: CAWNPTGGGET. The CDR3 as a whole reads CAWNPTGGGETQYF.

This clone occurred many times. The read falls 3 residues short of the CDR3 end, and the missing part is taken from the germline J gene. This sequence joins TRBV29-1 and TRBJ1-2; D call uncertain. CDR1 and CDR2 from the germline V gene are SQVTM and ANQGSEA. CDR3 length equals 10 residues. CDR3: CSVLGGGYTF. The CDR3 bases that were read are TGCAGCGTTCTTGGAGGGGGC.

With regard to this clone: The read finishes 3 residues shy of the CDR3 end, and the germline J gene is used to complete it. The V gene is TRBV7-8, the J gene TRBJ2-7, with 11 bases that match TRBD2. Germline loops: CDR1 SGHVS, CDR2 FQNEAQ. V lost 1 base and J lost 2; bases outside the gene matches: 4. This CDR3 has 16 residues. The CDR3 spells CASSLEGTSGTYEQYF. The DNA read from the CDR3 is TGTGCCAGCAGCTTAGAAGGGACTAGCGGAACCTACGAG.

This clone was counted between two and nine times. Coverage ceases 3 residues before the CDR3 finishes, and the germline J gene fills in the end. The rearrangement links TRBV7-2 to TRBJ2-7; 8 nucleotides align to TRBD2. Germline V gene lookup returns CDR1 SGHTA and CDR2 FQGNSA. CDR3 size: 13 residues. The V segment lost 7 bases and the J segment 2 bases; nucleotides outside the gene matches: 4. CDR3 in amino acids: CASKGSGAYEQYF. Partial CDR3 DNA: TGTGCCAGCAAAGGTAGCGGGGCCTACGAG. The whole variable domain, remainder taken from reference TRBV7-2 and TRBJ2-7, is GAGVSQSPSNKVTEKGKDVELRCDPISGHTALYWYRQSLGQGLEFLIYFQGNSAPDKSGLPSDRFSAERTGGSVSTLTIQRTQQEDSAVYLCASKGSGAYEQYFGPGTRLTVT.

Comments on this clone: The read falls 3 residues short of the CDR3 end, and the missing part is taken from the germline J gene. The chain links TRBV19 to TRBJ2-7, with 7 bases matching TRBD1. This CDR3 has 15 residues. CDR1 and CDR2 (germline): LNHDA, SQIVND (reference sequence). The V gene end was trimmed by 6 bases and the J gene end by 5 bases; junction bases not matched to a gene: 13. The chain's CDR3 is CASSLTGTFLHEQYF. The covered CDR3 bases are TGTGCCAGTAGCCTGACAGGGACCTTCCTCCACGAG.

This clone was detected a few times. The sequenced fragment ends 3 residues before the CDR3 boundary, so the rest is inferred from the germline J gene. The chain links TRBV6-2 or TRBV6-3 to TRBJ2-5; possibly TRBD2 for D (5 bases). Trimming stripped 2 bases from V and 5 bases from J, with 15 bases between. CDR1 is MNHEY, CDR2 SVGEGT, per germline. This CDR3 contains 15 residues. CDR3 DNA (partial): TGTGCCAGCAGTTACACTAGGGCGGGCGGGGAGACC. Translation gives CASSYTRAGGET. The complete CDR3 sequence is CASSYTRAGGETQYF.

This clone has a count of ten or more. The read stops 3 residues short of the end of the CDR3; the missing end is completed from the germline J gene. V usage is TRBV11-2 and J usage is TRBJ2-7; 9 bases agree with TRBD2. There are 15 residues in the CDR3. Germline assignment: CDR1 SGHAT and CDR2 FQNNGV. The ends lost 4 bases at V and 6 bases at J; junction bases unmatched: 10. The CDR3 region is CASSWEGGRASEQYF. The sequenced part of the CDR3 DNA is TGTGCCAGCAGCTGGGAAGGCGGGAGGGCCTCCGAG.

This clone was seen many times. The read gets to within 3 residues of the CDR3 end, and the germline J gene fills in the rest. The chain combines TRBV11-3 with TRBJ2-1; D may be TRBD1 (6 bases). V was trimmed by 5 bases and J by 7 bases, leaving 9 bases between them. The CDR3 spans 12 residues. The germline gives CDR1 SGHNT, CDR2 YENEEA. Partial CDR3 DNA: TGTGCCAGCAGCCCCGACAGGAATGAG. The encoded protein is CASSPDRNE. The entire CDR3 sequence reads CASSPDRNEQFF. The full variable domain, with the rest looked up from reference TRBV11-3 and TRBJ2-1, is EAGVVQSPRYKIIEKKQPVAFWCNPISGHNTLYWYLQNLGQGPELLIRYENEEAVDDSQLPKDRFSAERLKGVDSTLKIQPAELGDSAVYLCASSPDRNEQFFGPGTRLTVL.

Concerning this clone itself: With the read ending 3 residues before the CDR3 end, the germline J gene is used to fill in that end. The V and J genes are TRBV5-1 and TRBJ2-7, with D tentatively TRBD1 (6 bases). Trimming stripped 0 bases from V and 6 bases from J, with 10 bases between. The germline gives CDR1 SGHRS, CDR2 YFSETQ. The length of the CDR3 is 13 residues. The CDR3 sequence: CASSLGQVSEQYF. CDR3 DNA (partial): TGCGCCAGCAGCTTGGGACAGGTCAGCGAG. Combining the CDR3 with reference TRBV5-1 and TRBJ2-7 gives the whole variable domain KAGVTQTPRYLIKTRGQQVTLSCSPISGHRSVSWYQQTPGQGLQFLFEYFSETQRNKGNFPGRFSGRQFSNSRSEMNVSTLELGDSALYLCASSLGQVSEQYFGPGTRLTVT.

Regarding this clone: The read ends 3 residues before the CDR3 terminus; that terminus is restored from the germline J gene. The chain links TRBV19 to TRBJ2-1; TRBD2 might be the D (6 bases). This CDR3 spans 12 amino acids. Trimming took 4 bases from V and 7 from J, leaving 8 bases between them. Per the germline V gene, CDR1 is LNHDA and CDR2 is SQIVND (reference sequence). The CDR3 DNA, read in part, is TGTGCCAGTAGTAACCGGGGGAATGAG. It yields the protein CASSNRGNE. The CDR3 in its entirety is CASSNRGNEQFF. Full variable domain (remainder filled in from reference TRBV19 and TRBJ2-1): DGGITQSPKYLFRKEGQNVTLSCEQNLNHDAMYWYRQDPGQGLRLIYYSQIVNDFQKGDIAEGYSVSREKKESFPLTVTSAQKNPTAFYLCASSNRGNEQFFGPGTRLTVL.

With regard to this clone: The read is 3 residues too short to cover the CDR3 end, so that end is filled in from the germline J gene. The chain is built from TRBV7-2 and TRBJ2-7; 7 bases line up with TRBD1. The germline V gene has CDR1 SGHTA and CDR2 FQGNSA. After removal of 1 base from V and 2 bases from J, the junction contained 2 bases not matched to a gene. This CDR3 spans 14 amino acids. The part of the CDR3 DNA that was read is TGTGCCAGCAGCTTAGAGACAGGGACCTACGAG. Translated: CASSLETGTYE. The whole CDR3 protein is CASSLETGTYEQYF.

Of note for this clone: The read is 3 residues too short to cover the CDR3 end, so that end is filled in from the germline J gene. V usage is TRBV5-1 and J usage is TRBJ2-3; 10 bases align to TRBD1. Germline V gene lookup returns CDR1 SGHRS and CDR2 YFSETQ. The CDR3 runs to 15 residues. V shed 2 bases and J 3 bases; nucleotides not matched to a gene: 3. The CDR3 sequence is CASSFPGQGTDTQYF. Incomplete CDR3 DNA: TGCGCCAGCAGCTTCCCGGGACAGGGGACAGATACG.

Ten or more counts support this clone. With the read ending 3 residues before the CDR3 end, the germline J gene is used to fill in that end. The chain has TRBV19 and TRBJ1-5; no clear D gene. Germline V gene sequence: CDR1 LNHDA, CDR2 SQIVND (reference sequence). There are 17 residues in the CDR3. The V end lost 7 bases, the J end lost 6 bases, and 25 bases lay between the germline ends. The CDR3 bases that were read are TGTGCCAGTACCCTCATTCGGTGGAAGGGTGTCCCTCAGCCC. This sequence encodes CASTLIRWKGVPQP. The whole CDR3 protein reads CASTLIRWKGVPQPQHF.

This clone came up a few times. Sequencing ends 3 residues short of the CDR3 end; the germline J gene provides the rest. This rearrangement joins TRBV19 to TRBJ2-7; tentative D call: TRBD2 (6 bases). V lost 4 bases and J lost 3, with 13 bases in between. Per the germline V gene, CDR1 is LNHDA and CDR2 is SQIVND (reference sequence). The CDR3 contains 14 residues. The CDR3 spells CASSKSGQVYEQYF. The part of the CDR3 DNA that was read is TGTGCCAGTAGTAAAAGCGGGCAGGTCTACGAG.

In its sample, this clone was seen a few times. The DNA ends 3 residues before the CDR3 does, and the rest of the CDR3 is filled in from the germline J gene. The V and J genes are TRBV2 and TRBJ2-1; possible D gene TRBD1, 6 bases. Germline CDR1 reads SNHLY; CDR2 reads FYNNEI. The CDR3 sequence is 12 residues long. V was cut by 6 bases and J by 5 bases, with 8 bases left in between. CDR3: CASRQGHNEQFF. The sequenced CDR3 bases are TGTGCCAGCAGACAGGGCCACAATGAG.

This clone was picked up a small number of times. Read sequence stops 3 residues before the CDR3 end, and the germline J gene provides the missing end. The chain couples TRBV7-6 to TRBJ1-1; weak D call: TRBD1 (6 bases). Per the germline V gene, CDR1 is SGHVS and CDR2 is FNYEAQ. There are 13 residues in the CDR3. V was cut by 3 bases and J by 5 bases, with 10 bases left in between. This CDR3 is CASSLGAGTEAFF. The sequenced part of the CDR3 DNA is TGTGCCAGCAGCTTGGGGGCAGGGACTGAA. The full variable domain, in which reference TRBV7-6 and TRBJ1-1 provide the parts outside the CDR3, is GAGVSQSPRYKVTKRGQDVALRCDPISGHVSLYWYRQALGQGPEFLTYFNYEAQQDKSGLPNDRFSAERPEGSISTLTIQRTEQRDSAMYRCASSLGAGTEAFFGQGTRLTVV.

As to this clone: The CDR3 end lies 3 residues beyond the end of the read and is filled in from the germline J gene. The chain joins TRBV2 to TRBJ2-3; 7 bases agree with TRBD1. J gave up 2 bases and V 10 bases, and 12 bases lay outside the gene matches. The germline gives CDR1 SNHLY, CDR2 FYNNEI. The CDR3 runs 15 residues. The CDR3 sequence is CATPTGTEPTDTQYF. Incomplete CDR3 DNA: TGTGCCACACCAACCGGGACAGAGCCCACAGATACG.

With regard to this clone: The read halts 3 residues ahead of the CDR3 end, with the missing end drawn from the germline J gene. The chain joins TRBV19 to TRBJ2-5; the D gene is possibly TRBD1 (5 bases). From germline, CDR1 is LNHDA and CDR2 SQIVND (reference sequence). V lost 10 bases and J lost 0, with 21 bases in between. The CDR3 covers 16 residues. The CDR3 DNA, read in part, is TGTGCCACCCAAGGCGCCGGCAAGGGGTACCAAGAGACC. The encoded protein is CATQGAGKGYQET. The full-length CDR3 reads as CATQGAGKGYQETQYF.

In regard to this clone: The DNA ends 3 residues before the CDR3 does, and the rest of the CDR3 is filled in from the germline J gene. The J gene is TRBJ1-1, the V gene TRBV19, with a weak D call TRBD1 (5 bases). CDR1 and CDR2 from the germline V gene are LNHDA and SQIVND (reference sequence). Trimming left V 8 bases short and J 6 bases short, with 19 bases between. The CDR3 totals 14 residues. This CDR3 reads CASSFGGGRPEAFF. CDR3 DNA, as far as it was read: TGTGCCAGTTCTTTCGGGGGAGGAAGGCCTGAA. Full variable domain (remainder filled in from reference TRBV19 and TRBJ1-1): DGGITQSPKYLFRKEGQNVTLSCEQNLNHDAMYWYRQDPGQGLRLIYYSQIVNDFQKGDIAEGYSVSREKKESFPLTVTSAQKNPTAFYLCASSFGGGRPEAFFGQGTRLTVV.

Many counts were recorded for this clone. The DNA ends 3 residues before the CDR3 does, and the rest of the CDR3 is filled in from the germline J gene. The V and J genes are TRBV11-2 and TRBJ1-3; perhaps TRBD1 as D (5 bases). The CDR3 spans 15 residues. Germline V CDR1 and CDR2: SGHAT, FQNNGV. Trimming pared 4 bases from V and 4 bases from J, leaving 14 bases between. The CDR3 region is CASSYDWGVGNTIYF. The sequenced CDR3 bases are TGTGCCAGCAGCTATGATTGGGGGGTCGGAAACACC.

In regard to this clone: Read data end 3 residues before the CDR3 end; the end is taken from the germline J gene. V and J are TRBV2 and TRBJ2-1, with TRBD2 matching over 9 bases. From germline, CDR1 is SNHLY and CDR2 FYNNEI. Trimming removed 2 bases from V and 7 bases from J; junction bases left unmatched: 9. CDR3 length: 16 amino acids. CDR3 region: CASSERGGGAGNEQFF. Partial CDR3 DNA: TGTGCCAGCAGTGAAAGGGGCGGGGGGGCCGGAAATGAG. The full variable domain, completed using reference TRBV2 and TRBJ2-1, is EPEVTQTPSHQVTQMGQEVILRCVPISNHLYFYWYRQILGQKVEFLVSFYNNEISEKSEIFDDQFSVERPDGSNFTLKIRSTKLEDSAMYFCASSERGGGAGNEQFFGPGTRLTVL.

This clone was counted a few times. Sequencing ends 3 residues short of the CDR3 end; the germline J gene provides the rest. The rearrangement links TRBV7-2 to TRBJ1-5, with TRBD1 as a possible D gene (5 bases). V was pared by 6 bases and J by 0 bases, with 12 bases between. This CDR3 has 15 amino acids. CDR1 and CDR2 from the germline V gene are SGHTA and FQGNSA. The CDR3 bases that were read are TGTGCCAGCAGTCTCGAGGGGAATAGCAATCAGCCC. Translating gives CASSLEGNSNQP. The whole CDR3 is CASSLEGNSNQPQHF. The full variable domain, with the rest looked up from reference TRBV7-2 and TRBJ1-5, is GAGVSQSPSNKVTEKGKDVELRCDPISGHTALYWYRQSLGQGLEFLIYFQGNSAPDKSGLPSDRFSAERTGGSVSTLTIQRTQQEDSAVYLCASSLEGNSNQPQHFGDGTRLSIL.

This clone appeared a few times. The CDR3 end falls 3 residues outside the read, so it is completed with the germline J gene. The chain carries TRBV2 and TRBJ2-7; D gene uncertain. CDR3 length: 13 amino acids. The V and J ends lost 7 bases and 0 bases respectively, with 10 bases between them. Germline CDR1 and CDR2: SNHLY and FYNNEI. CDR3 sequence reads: CASTLLPSYEQYF. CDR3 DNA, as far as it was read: TGTGCCAGCACTCTACTACCCTCCTACGAG.

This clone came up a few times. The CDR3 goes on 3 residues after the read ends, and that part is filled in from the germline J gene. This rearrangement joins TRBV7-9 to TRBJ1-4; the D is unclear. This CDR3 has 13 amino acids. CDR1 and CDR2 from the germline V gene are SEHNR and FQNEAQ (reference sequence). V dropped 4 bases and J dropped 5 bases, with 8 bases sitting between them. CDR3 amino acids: CASSSDLNEKLFF. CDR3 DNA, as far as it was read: TGTGCCAGCAGCTCAGACTTAAATGAAAAA.

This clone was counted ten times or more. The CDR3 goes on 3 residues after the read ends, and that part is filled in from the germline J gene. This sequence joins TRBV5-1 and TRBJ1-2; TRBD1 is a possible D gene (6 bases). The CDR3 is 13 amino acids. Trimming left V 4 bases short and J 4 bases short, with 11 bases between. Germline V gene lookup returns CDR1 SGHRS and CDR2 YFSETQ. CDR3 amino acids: CASSPGTPYGYTF. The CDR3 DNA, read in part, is TGCGCCAGCAGCCCCGGGACACCCTATGGC.

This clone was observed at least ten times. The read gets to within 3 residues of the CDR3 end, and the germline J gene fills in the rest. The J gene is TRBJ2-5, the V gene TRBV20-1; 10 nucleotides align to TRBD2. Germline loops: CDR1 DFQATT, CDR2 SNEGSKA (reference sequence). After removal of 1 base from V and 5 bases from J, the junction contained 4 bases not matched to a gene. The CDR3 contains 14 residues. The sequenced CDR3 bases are TGCAGTGCTAGAGCTAGCGGGGGTGGGGAGACC. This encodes CSARASGGGET. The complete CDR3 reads CSARASGGGETQYF.

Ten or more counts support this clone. The CDR3 protein is CSALLMTGNEKLFF. The CDR3 bases that were read are TGCAGCGCCCTCTTGATGACGGGGAATGAAAAA. V is TRBV29-1 and J is TRBJ1-4; D unresolved. The observed sequence ends 3 residues before the CDR3 terminus, with the missing tail filled in from the germline J gene. Germline CDR1 is SQVTM and CDR2 is ANQGSEA. Trimming took 7 bases from V and 5 from J, leaving 17 bases between them. The CDR3 consists of 14 residues.

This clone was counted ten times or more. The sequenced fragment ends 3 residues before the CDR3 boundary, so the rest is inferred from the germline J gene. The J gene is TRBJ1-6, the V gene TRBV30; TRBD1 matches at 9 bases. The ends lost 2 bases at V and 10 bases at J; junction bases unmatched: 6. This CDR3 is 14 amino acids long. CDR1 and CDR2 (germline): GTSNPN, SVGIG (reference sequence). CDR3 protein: CAWSLTGGRSPLHF. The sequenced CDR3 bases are TGTGCCTGGAGTTTGACAGGGGGAAGATCACCC.